Below, 24 T cell receptor beta chains from the same sample are listed, as sequenced in a study of T cell changes during pregnancy in multiple sclerosis (dated by TCRdb to between 2018 and 2020). Libraries were constructed by the immunoSEQ multiplex PCR assay. As stored in TCRdb, this immuneACCESS dataset retains in-frame rearrangements with V and J assigned. A fraction of the clones does not appear; measured against another copy, unresolved V genes explain less than half of the discrepancy, and the remainder lacks a known reason. The sample data list some 60,000 clones, and 90% of these were observed just once. The top ten constitute approximately 2.1% of the sample. The material sequenced was peripheral blood, taken in the first trimester of pregnancy. These receptors came from a female donor in good health, enrolled as a control in a pregnancy study.

This clone is a singleton in its sample. This chain joins TRBV9 and TRBJ2-7, with a weak D call TRBD1 (5 bases). With 0 bases removed from V and 1 base from J, the gap between germline ends came to 5 bases. CDR1 SGDLS and CDR2 YYNGEE come from the germline V gene. The CDR3 has 13 residues. The CDR3 sequence: CASSVAGSYEQYF. The CDR3 DNA is TGTGCCAGCAGCGTAGCAGGGTCCTACGAGCAGTACTTC.

This rearrangement joins TRBV19 to TRBJ2-3; D might be TRBD1 (5 bases). CDR3 size: 13 residues. Trimming cost V 7 bases and J 6 bases, with 14 bases left between them. Germline CDR1 and CDR2: LNHDA and SQIVND (reference sequence). CDR3 in amino acids: CASTTRPGDTQYF. DNA of the CDR3: TGTGCCAGTACCACCCGGCCAGGGGATACGCAGTATTTT.

This chain joins TRBV4-1 and TRBJ1-1; the match to TRBD1 covers 9 bases. In germline, CDR1 is MGHRA, CDR2 YSYEKL. CDR3 size: 16 residues. With V trimmed by 4 bases and J by 0 bases, 6 bases remained unmatched. The CDR3 DNA is TGCGCCAGCAGCCCCGGGACAGGGACCCTGAACACTGAAGCTTTCTTT. Its protein product is CASSPGTGTLNTEAFF.

This chain uses TRBV27 with TRBJ1-2; 7 bases are shared with TRBD1. V gave up 5 bases and J gave up 1 base; unmatched junction bases: 7. Germline V gene lookup returns CDR1 MNHEY and CDR2 SMNVEV (reference sequence). The CDR3 extends over 15 amino acids. CDR3 region: CASSNGDRLNYGYTF. CDR3 coding DNA: TGTGCCAGCAGTAATGGGGACAGACTTAACTATGGCTACACCTTC.

This chain connects TRBV15 to TRBJ2-7; D might be TRBD2 (6 bases). Trimming took 0 bases from V and 6 from J, leaving 15 bases between them. CDR1 and CDR2 (germline): LNHNV, YYDKDF (reference sequence). The CDR3 is made up of 15 amino acids. This CDR3 reads CATSRDGEVGLEQYF. DNA for the CDR3: TGTGCCACCAGCAGAGATGGGGAGGTCGGGCTCGAGCAGTACTTC.

This clone was detected once. The chain carries TRBV19 and TRBJ2-1; unclear D gene. The V end was cut by 6 bases, the J end by 4 bases, with 7 bases between. Germline loops: CDR1 LNHDA, CDR2 SQIVND (reference sequence). The CDR3 consists of 12 residues. The CDR3 loop is CASRSEYNEQFF. The CDR3 DNA is TGTGCCAGTAGAAGTGAGTACAATGAGCAGTTCTTC.

The rearrangement links TRBV27 to TRBJ1-1; possible D gene TRBD1, 5 bases. V lost 3 bases to trimming and J lost 4 bases, with 21 bases between them. The CDR3 is made up of 17 amino acids. The germline V gene has CDR1 MNHEY and CDR2 SMNVEV (reference sequence). CDR3 bases: TGTGCCAGCAGTTTTTGGGGTTCGGCAGGGCTCGTCACTGAAGCTTTCTTT. It yields the protein CASSFWGSAGLVTEAFF.

The rearrangement joins TRBV28 to TRBJ2-3, with 9 bases fitting TRBD2. CDR1 is MDHEN, CDR2 SYDVKM, per germline. This CDR3 is 15 amino acids long. V shed 7 bases, J shed 2 bases, and the junction held 7 bases outside the gene matches. The CDR3 spells CASISAGGDTDTQYF. For the CDR3, the DNA is TGTGCCAGCATCTCGGCGGGAGGGGACACAGATACGCAGTATTTT.

This sequence joins TRBV4-1 and TRBJ2-1, with TRBD2 identical over 11 bases. CDR1 is MGHRA and CDR2 is YSYEKL in the germline V gene. V trimming: 0 bases; J trimming: 6 bases; junction bases outside the gene matches: 4. The CDR3 totals 16 residues. The chain's CDR3 is CASSQDPGLAANEQFF. CDR3 DNA: TGCGCCAGCAGCCAAGACCCGGGACTAGCGGCCAATGAGCAGTTCTTC.

The rearrangement joins TRBV28 to TRBJ2-7; 8 bases are shared with TRBD2. The CDR3 runs 14 residues. The junction had 11 bases not matched to a gene; V was cut back by 7 bases and J by 6 bases. Germline CDR1 is MDHEN and CDR2 is SYDVKM. The CDR3 DNA sequence: TGTGCCAGCAACCTGGTGGGACTAGAAGGCGAGCAGTACTTC. Translated: CASNLVGLEGEQYF.

The chain joins TRBV6-5 to TRBJ1-5; weak D call: TRBD1 (5 bases). V dropped 2 bases and J dropped 2 bases, with 10 bases sitting between them. Germline V gives CDR1 MNHEY, CDR2 SVGAGI. The CDR3 contains 15 residues. The DNA for the CDR3 is TGTGCCAGCAGTTACGGGCAGGGCCGCAATCAGCCCCAGCATTTT. Translated: CASSYGQGRNQPQHF.

This sequence joins TRBV4-1 and TRBJ2-5; 8 nucleotides match TRBD2. The CDR3 totals 19 residues. From germline, CDR1 is MGHRA and CDR2 YSYEKL. V lost 0 bases to trimming and J lost 5 bases; unmatched junction nucleotides: 17. CDR3 sequence reads: CASSQEWPLADITAETQYF. DNA for the CDR3: TGCGCCAGCAGCCAAGAATGGCCACTAGCGGATATCACCGCGGAGACCCAGTACTTC.

This chain links TRBV19 with TRBJ2-7; 9 bases map to TRBD1. The CDR3 spans 16 residues. Germline V lookup: CDR1 LNHDA, CDR2 SQIVND (reference sequence). The ends lost 1 base at V and 0 bases at J; junction bases unmatched: 4. CDR3 sequence (DNA): TGTGCCAGTAGTATAGCACAGGGGGCGGCCTCCTACGAGCAGTACTTC. Its translation: CASSIAQGAASYEQYF.

This chain joins TRBV28 and TRBJ1-1, with D perhaps TRBD1 (6 bases). V was shortened by 3 bases and J by 4 bases, with 12 bases between the two germline ends. The CDR3 contains 14 residues. Per germline, CDR1 MDHEN and CDR2 SYDVKM. CDR3 residues: CASSFRGGSTEAFF. Here the CDR3 DNA reads TGTGCCAGCAGTTTTAGGGGGGGGAGCACTGAAGCTTTCTTT. The variable domain in full, completed from reference TRBV28 and TRBJ1-1, reads DVKVTQSSRYLVKRTGEKVFLECVQDMDHENMFWYRQDPGLGLRLIYFSYDVKMKEKGDIPEGYSVSREKKERFSLILESASTNQTSMYLCASSFRGGSTEAFFGQGTRLTVV.

The chain is built from TRBV9 and TRBJ2-3; 9 positions match TRBD2. Germline-derived CDR1 and CDR2 are SGDLS and YYNGEE. There are 13 residues in the CDR3. V lost 7 bases, J lost 6 bases, and 6 bases stayed unmatched. In DNA, the CDR3 is TGTGCCAGCCGGCGGGGGGGCGCGGATACGCAGTATTTT. It specifies CASRRGGADTQYF.

V is TRBV5-4 and J is TRBJ2-2, with a tentative D call TRBD2 (7 bases). The germline CDR1 and CDR2 sequences are SGHNT and YYREEE (reference sequence). The V and J ends lost 4 bases and 5 bases respectively, with 18 bases between them. The length of the CDR3 is 16 residues. The CDR3, as DNA: TGTGCCAGCAGCGGGGCGGGGGCCCCCGGAACCGGGGAGCTGTTTTTT. Translation: CASSGAGAPGTGELFF. Looking up the rest from reference TRBV5-4 and TRBJ2-2 gives the full variable domain: ETGVTQSPTHLIKTRGQQVTLRCSSQSGHNTVSWYQQALGQGPQFIFQYYREEENGRGNFPPRFSGLQFPNYSSELNVNALELDDSALYLCASSGAGAPGTGELFFGEGSRLTVL.

The genes are TRBV10-3 and TRBJ2-2, with 7 bases aligning to TRBD1. From germline, CDR1 is ENHRY and CDR2 SYGVKD. Trimming removed 7 bases from V and 3 bases from J; junction bases left unmatched: 8. CDR3 length: 15 amino acids. The CDR3, as DNA: TGTGCCATCAACGACATACAGGGGCACACCGGGGAGCTGTTTTTT. Translated: CAINDIQGHTGELFF.

This clone has a handful of counts. The gene calls are TRBV29-1 and TRBJ1-1, with TRBD1 matching 8 bases. The CDR3 runs to 12 residues. Losses at the gene ends were 7 bases for V and 2 bases for J; bases not matched to a gene: 3. Germline V gives CDR1 SQVTM, CDR2 ANQGSEA. The CDR3 loop is CSADRGNTEAFF. As DNA, the CDR3 is TGCAGCGCCGACAGGGGTAACACTGAAGCTTTCTTT.

This clone was seen just once. The chain links TRBV6-1 to TRBJ2-5, with 11 bases aligning to TRBD2. Looked up from germline, CDR1 is MNHNS and CDR2 is SASEGT. Unmatched junction bases numbered 1, after V lost 6 bases and J lost 4 bases. This CDR3 contains 13 residues. Written as DNA, the CDR3 is TGTGCCAGCAGGCTAGCGGGAGGAGAGACCCAGTACTTC. This sequence encodes CASRLAGGETQYF.

This chain uses TRBV7-8 with TRBJ2-7; 8 nucleotides align to TRBD2. With 5 bases clipped from V and 2 bases from J, the junction kept 5 bases outside the gene matches. The germline CDR1 and CDR2 sequences are SGHVS and FQNEAQ. CDR3 length equals 14 residues. CDR3 sequence: CASSPYGGAYEQYF. The DNA of the CDR3 is TGTGCCAGCAGCCCTTACGGGGGGGCCTACGAGCAGTACTTC.

V and J are TRBV11-2 and TRBJ2-3, with D uncertain. The V end lost 6 bases, the J end lost 0 bases, and 13 bases lay between the germline ends. CDR1 is SGHAT and CDR2 is FQNNGV in the germline V gene. CDR3 size: 15 residues. The CDR3 nucleotides read TGTGCCAGCAGAAAAGCAGAGACTAGCACAGATACGCAGTATTTT. It specifies CASRKAETSTDTQYF. The full variable domain, completed using reference TRBV11-2 and TRBJ2-3, is EAGVAQSPRYKIIEKRQSVAFWCNPISGHATLYWYQQILGQGPKLLIQFQNNGVVDDSQLPKDRFSAERLKGVDSTLKIQPAKLEDSAVYLCASRKAETSTDTQYFGPGTRLTVL.

The rearrangement uses TRBV28 and TRBJ1-5; D is unresolved. This CDR3 has 13 residues. From germline, CDR1 is MDHEN and CDR2 SYDVKM. V was pared by 7 bases and J by 7 bases, with 14 bases between. CDR3 sequence (DNA): TGTGCCAGCATTAGGGAGATCGGGCAGCCCCAGCATTTT. Protein product: CASIREIGQPQHF. Looking up the rest from reference TRBV28 and TRBJ1-5 gives the full variable domain: DVKVTQSSRYLVKRTGEKVFLECVQDMDHENMFWYRQDPGLGLRLIYFSYDVKMKEKGDIPEGYSVSREKKERFSLILESASTNQTSMYLCASIREIGQPQHFGDGTRLSIL.

The genes are TRBV6-5 and TRBJ2-1; D remains unclear. CDR1 and CDR2 from the germline V gene are MNHEY and SVGAGI. The CDR3 runs 16 residues. V was trimmed by 4 bases and J by 0 bases, leaving 13 bases between them. The CDR3 DNA is TGTGCCAGCAGTTCCCGTCCTGACACCTCCTACAATGAGCAGTTCTTC. Translated: CASSSRPDTSYNEQFF.

The chain recombines TRBV7-9 with TRBJ2-3; weak D call: TRBD2 (5 bases). The CDR3 is 14 residues long. CDR1 SEHNR and CDR2 FQNEAQ come from the germline V gene (reference sequence). V dropped 11 bases and J dropped 3 bases, with 18 bases sitting between them. CDR3 residues: CALLEVYWTDTQYF. The DNA for the CDR3 is TGTGCCCTATTGGAGGTTTATTGGACAGATACGCAGTATTTT.